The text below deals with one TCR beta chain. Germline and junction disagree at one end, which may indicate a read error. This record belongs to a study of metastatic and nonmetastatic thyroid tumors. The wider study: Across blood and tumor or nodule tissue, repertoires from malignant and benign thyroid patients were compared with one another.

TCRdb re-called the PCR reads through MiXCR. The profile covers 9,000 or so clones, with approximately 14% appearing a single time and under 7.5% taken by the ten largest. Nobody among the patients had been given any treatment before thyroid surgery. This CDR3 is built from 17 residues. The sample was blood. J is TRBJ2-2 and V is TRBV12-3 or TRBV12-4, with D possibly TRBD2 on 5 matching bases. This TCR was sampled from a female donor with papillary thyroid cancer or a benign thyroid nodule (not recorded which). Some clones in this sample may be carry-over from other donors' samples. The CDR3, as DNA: TGTGCCAGCAGTTTATATGGTGTAGACTTGGAGGACGGGGAGCTGCTTTTT. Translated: CASSLYGVDLEDGELLF.